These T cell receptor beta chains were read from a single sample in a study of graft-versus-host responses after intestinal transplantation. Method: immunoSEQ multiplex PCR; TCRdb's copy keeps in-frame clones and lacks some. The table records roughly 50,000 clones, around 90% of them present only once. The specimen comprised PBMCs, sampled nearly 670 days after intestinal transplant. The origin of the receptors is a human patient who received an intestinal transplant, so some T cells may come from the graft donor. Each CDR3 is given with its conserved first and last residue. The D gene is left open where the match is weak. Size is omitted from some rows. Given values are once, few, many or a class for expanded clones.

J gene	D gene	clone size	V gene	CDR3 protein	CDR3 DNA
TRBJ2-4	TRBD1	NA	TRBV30	CASSRGNIQYF	TGTGCTAGTTCCAGGGGGAACATTCAGTACTTC
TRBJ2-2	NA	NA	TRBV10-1	CASSLRRGTGELFF	TGCGCCAGCAGTCTCAGGAGGGGCACCGGGGAGCTGTTTTTT
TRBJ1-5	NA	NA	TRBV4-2	CASSQDLGNQPQHF	TGTGCCAGCAGCCAAGATTTGGGAAATCAGCCCCAGCATTTT
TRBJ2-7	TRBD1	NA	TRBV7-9	CASSLLGTGVYEQYF	TGTGCCAGCAGCTTACTCGGGACAGGGGTCTACGAGCAGTACTTC
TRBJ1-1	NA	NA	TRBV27	CASSLWGNTEAFF	TGTGCCAGCAGTTTATGGGGGAACACTGAAGCTTTCTTT
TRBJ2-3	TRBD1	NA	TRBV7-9	CASSLGTGETDTQYF	TGTGCCAGCAGCTTAGGGACAGGGGAGACAGATACGCAGTATTTT
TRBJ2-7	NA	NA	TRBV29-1	CSVEDPSPGQQYF	TGCAGCGTTGAAGATCCCTCCCCTGGGCAGCAGTACTTC
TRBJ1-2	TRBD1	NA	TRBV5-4	CASSPRQGLNLYGYTF	TGTGCCAGCAGCCCTAGACAGGGGTTGAACCTATATGGCTACACCTTC
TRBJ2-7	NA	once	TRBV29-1	CSVVRWTPLMNEQYF	TGCAGCGTTGTGAGGTGGACACCGTTAATGAACGAGCAGTACTTC
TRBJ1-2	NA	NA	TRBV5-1	CASSFPEGEVYGYTF	TGCGCCAGCAGCTTTCCGGAAGGGGAGGTCTATGGCTACACCTTC
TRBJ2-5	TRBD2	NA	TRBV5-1	CASSSGGLAETQYF	TGCGCCAGCAGCAGCGGCGGACTAGCGGAGACCCAGTACTTC
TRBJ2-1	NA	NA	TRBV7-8	CASSLPSAYNEQFF	TGTGCCAGCAGCTTACCTAGTGCCTACAATGAGCAGTTCTTC
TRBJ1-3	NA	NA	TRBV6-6	CASSYTPQAGNTIYF	TGTGCCAGCAGTTACACTCCCCAGGCGGGAAACACCATATATTTT
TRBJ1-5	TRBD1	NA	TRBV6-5	CASSLTGFNQPQHF	TGTGCCAGCAGTTTGACAGGGTTTAATCAGCCCCAGCATTTT
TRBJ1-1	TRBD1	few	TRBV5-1	CASSWTGVEAFF	TGCGCCAGCAGCTGGACAGGGGTCGAAGCTTTCTTT
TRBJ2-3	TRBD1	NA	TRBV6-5	CASSRNRGSADTQYF	TGTGCCAGCAGTAGAAACAGGGGGAGCGCAGATACGCAGTATTTT
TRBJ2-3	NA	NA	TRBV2	CASGEMYTDTQYF	TGTGCCAGCGGCGAAATGTACACAGATACGCAGTATTTT
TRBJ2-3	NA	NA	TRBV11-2	CASSYTGLTTLDTQYF	TGTGCCAGCAGCTATACGGGACTCACGACCCTCGATACGCAGTATTTT
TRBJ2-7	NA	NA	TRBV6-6	CASSYNELENEQYF	TGTGCCAGCAGTTACAACGAACTAGAGAACGAGCAGTACTTC
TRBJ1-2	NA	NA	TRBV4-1	CASSQAVSSSYGYTF	TGCGCCAGCAGCCAAGCGGTCTCATCGAGCTATGGCTACACCTTC
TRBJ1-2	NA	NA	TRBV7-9	CASSLGEVTVYGYTF	TGTGCCAGCAGCTTAGGTGAGGTGACCGTGTATGGCTACACCTTC
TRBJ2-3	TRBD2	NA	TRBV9	CASSEPGLGDTDTQYF	TGTGCCAGCAGCGAACCGGGACTAGGAGACACAGATACGCAGTATTTT
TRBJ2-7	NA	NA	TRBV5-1	CASSFTTTGYYEQYF	TGCGCCAGCAGCTTCACAACAACAGGGTACTACGAGCAGTACTTC
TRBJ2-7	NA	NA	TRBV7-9	CASSLVSGVSGQQYF	TGTGCCAGCAGCTTAGTTAGCGGCGTTTCGGGGCAGCAGTACTTC
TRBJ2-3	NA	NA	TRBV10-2	CASSSGTATTNTQYF	TGCGCCAGCAGTTCCGGGACTGCGACTACTAATACGCAGTATTTT
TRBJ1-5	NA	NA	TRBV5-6	CASSLDRGNQPQHF	TGTGCCAGCAGCTTGGACAGGGGCAATCAGCCCCAGCATTTT
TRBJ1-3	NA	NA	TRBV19	CASSPGGGAGNTIYF	TGTGCCAGTAGCCCCGGCGGTGGGGCCGGAAACACCATATATTTT
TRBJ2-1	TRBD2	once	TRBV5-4	CASRSSGGAPYNEQFF	TGTGCCAGCAGGTCTAGCGGGGGGGCCCCGTACAATGAGCAGTTCTTC
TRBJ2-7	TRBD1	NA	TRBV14	CASSPRQGRYEQYF	TGTGCCAGCAGCCCCAGACAGGGTAGATACGAGCAGTACTTC
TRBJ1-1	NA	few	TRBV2	CASSDGRQGYTEAFF	TGTGCCAGCAGTGATGGGCGTCAGGGGTACACTGAAGCTTTCTTT
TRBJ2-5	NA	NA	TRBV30	CAWSALLKTQYF	TGTGCCTGGAGTGCCCTACTGAAGACCCAGTACTTC
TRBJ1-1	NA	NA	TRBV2	CASSGGGIRGEAFF	TGTGCCAGCAGCGGGGGCGGAATCAGGGGTGAAGCTTTCTTT
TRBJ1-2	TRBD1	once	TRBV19	CASKTPGQGRSYGYTF	TGTGCCAGTAAAACCCCTGGACAGGGGAGGAGCTATGGCTACACCTTC
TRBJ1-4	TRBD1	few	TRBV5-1	CASSPRDREKLFF	TGCGCCAGCAGCCCACGGGACAGAGAAAAACTGTTTTTT
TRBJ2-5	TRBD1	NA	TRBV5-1	CASSLFVPAGQGRRAQETQYF	TGCGCCAGCAGCTTGTTCGTACCTGCGGGACAGGGACGTAGGGCACAAGAGACCCAGTACTTC
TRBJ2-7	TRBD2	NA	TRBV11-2	CASSPRGVAVVYEQYF	TGTGCCAGCAGCCCACGGGGGGTTGCGGTTGTCTACGAGCAGTACTTC
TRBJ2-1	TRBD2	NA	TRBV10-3	CAISTSGGGYNEQFF	TGTGCCATCAGCACTAGCGGGGGGGGGTACAATGAGCAGTTCTTC
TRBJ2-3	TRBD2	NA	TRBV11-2	CASSLVPGGGTDTQYF	TGTGCCAGCAGCTTAGTCCCGGGGGGAGGCACAGATACGCAGTATTTT
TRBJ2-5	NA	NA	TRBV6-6	CASSYYPGQETQYF	TGTGCCAGCAGTTACTATCCGGGGCAAGAGACCCAGTACTTC
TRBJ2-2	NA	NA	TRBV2	CASREQVLGELFF	TGTGCCAGCAGGGAACAGGTTCTCGGGGAGCTGTTTTTT
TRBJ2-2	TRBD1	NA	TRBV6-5	CASRLQGAAGELFF	TGTGCCAGCCGCTTACAGGGGGCTGCCGGGGAGCTGTTTTTT
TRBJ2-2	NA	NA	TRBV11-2	CASSLVAGWTGELFF	TGTGCCAGCAGCTTGGTGGCCGGATGGACCGGGGAGCTGTTTTTT
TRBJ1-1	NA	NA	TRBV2	CASIITGLKNTEAFF	TGTGCCAGCATAATAACAGGACTCAAGAACACTGAAGCTTTCTTT
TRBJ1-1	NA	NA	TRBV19	CASSIDSGAEAFF	TGTGCCAGTAGTATAGATTCGGGGGCTGAAGCTTTCTTT
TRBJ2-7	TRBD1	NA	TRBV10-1	CASGQGQNNEQYF	TGCGCCAGTGGTCAGGGACAGAACAACGAGCAGTACTTC
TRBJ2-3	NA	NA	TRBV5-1	CASKGGVAGDTQYF	TGCGCCAGCAAGGGCGGTGTGGCGGGAGATACGCAGTATTTT
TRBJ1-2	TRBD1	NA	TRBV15	CATSRDFSGQGNYGYTF	TGTGCCACCAGCAGAGATTTTTCGGGACAGGGAAACTATGGCTACACCTTC
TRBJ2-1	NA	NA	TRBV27	CASSSPFVTEGPYNEQFF	TGTGCCAGCAGCTCCCCATTTGTCACGGAGGGTCCATACAATGAGCAGTTCTTC
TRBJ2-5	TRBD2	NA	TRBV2	CASTTTLAGAETQYF	TGTGCCAGCACAACTACGTTAGCGGGGGCAGAGACCCAGTACTTC
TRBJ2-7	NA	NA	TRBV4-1	CASSQDRVGPTPRENEQYF	TGCGCCAGCAGCCAAGATAGGGTCGGACCGACCCCTCGTGAAAACGAGCAGTACTTC
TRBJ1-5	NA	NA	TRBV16	CASSQGFYSNQPQHF	TGTGCCAGCAGCCAGGGGTTTTATAGCAATCAGCCCCAGCATTTT
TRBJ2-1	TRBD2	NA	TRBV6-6	CASKGSGGPRVEFF	TGTGCCAGCAAAGGTAGCGGGGGGCCCCGGGTGGAGTTCTTC
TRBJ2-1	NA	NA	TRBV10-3	CAAGEYNEQFF	TGTGCCGCAGGGGAATACAATGAGCAGTTCTTC
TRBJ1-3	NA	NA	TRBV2	CASMGIGNTIYF	TGTGCCAGCATGGGGATAGGAAACACCATATATTTT
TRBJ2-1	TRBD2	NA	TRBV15	CATSKDLPGLAGGYNEQFF	TGTGCCACCAGCAAAGATTTGCCGGGACTAGCGGGGGGGTACAATGAGCAGTTCTTC
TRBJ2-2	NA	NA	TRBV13	CASRGLNTGELFF	TGTGCCAGCAGAGGATTGAACACCGGGGAGCTGTTTTTT
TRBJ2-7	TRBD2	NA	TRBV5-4	CASSFVAGGTYEQYF	TGTGCCAGCAGCTTTGTAGCGGGGGGGACCTACGAGCAGTACTTC
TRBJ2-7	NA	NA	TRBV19	CASSIGSSYEQYF	TGTGCCAGTAGTATTGGCAGCTCCTACGAGCAGTACTTC
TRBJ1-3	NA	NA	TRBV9	CASSAGTTGNTIYF	TGTGCCAGCAGCGCCGGGACAACTGGAAACACCATATATTTT